The 18 T cell receptor beta chains given below trace back to one sample, sequenced in a study of Ad26.COV2.S vaccination and SARS-CoV-2 variants. Specified treatment: 15 to 20 received Ad26.COV2.S at low or high dose, single or two shots; about 5 received placebo; per-sample allocation not given. Sampling was performed 63 days after the first vaccine or placebo injection. TCRdb's table, derived via immunoSEQ multiplex PCR, lists solely in-frame clones and lacks some. The repertoire includes some 250,000 clones, roughly 88% of them detected once, and roughly a tenth sits in the top ten. The sequenced sample was peripheral blood, obtained in a trial of Ad26.COV2.S vaccine versus placebo. Receptor source: a person aged 18-65 years who received the Ad26.COV2.S COVID-19 vaccine or a placebo.

This sequence joins TRBV29-1 and TRBJ2-2, with D tentatively TRBD2 (6 bases). Between the trimmed V and J ends, which lost 7 bases and 7 bases, there was a span of 16 bases. This CDR3 is 13 amino acids long. The germline CDR1 and CDR2 sequences are SQVTM and ANQGSEA. CDR3: CSGIRGGGGELFF. CDR3 DNA: TGCAGCGGAATTAGGGGAGGCGGCGGGGAGCTGTTTTTT.

The rearrangement links TRBV7-9 to TRBJ2-7; D gene uncertain. The CDR3 runs to 13 residues. Trimming took 6 bases from V and 0 from J, leaving 9 bases between them. Germline V CDR1 and CDR2: SEHNR, FQNEAQ (reference sequence). The CDR3 protein is CASSRVSSYEQYF. The CDR3 coding sequence is TGTGCCAGCAGTCGGGTAAGCTCCTACGAGCAGTACTTC.

The rearrangement links TRBV6-2 or TRBV6-3 to TRBJ2-7; 10 positions agree with TRBD2. V was clipped by 0 bases and J by 0 bases; unmatched bases: 2. CDR3 length: 16 amino acids. Germline CDR1 and CDR2: MNHEY and SVGEGT. Here the CDR3 reads CASSYSTSGTSYEQYF. CDR3 coding DNA: TGTGCCAGCAGTTACTCCACTAGCGGGACCTCCTACGAGCAGTACTTC.

The gene calls are TRBV4-3 and TRBJ2-1; tentatively, D is TRBD1 (6 bases). The germline V gene encodes CDR1 LGHNA and CDR2 YSLEER. This CDR3 has 13 amino acids. With 0 bases removed from V and 9 bases from J, the gap between germline ends came to 9 bases. In DNA form, the CDR3 reads TGCGCCAGCAGCCAAGAGAGGGGGATTGAGCAGTTCTTC. Its translation: CASSQERGIEQFF.

This clone was seen only a few times. This chain joins TRBV14 and TRBJ2-2; TRBD2 might be the D (6 bases). Germline CDR1 is SGHDN and CDR2 is FVKESK. V shed 4 bases and J shed 5 bases, with 11 bases lying between them. CDR3 length: 14 amino acids. The CDR3 nucleotides are TGTGCCAGCAGCCTCCTGGGGGGTACCGGGGAGCTGTTTTTT. Its protein is CASSLLGGTGELFF.

V is TRBV18 and J is TRBJ1-2; tentatively, D is TRBD1 (6 bases). The CDR3 totals 16 residues. Germline V gene lookup returns CDR1 KGHSH and CDR2 LQKENI. V lost 6 bases, J lost 4 bases, and 21 bases lay in between. Written as DNA, the CDR3 is TGTGCCAGCTCCCCAACCGGGACACCGGAGGGCTATGGCTACACCTTC. It specifies CASSPTGTPEGYGYTF.

The CDR3 spells CASSFGLAANTGELFF. The CDR3, as DNA: TGCGCCAGCAGCTTCGGACTAGCAGCGAACACCGGGGAGCTGTTTTTT. The chain is built from TRBV5-1 and TRBJ2-2; 8 nucleotides line up with TRBD2. CDR1 is SGHRS, CDR2 YFSETQ, per germline. This CDR3 comprises 16 residues. The V segment lost 2 bases and the J segment 0 bases; nucleotides outside the gene matches: 3.

The rearrangement links TRBV6-5 to TRBJ2-7; 7 bases map to TRBD1. This CDR3 has 14 residues. The V gene end was trimmed by 6 bases and the J gene end by 4 bases; junction bases not matched to a gene: 9. Per the germline V gene, CDR1 is MNHEY and CDR2 is SVGAGI. The CDR3 is CASRVTGRRYEQYF. CDR3 nucleotides: TGTGCCAGCAGGGTGACAGGGAGACGGTACGAGCAGTACTTC.

CDR3 nucleotides: TGCGCCAGCAGCCAAGGCCCCCTAGAGACCCAGTACTTC. Protein: CASSQGPLETQYF. V usage is TRBV4-1 and J usage is TRBJ2-5; D is unclear. The CDR3 extends over 13 amino acids. Germline V gene sequence: CDR1 MGHRA, CDR2 YSYEKL. Deletions cut 1 base from V and 4 bases from J, with 7 bases between.

The chain links TRBV30 to TRBJ1-6; no definite D call. The V end lost 0 bases, the J end lost 2 bases, and 8 bases lay between the germline ends. The CDR3 totals 15 residues. In germline, CDR1 is GTSNPN, CDR2 SVGIG (reference sequence). The CDR3 bases are TGTGCCTGGAGTGTTGAGGGCCCCTATAATTCACCCCTCCACTTT. Translating it yields CAWSVEGPYNSPLHF.

The V and J genes are TRBV5-6 and TRBJ2-7, with D maybe TRBD2 (6 bases). In germline, CDR1 is SGHDT, CDR2 YYEEEE. CDR3 length equals 14 residues. V dropped 4 bases and J dropped 2 bases, with 13 bases sitting between them. The CDR3 DNA follows: TGTGCCAGCAGCACGGCTAGCGAACCCTACGAGCAGTACTTC. Translating gives CASSTASEPYEQYF.

The chain combines TRBV5-6 with TRBJ1-5, with 12 bases lining up with TRBD1. The CDR3 spans 18 residues. Germline V CDR1 and CDR2: SGHDT, YYEEEE. J gave up 0 bases and V 0 bases, and 4 bases lay outside the gene matches. In nucleotides, the CDR3 is TGTGCCAGCAGCTTGGCCGGGACAGGGGGCTTTAGCAATCAGCCCCAGCATTTT. This encodes CASSLAGTGGFSNQPQHF.

This clone has just one count. This chain uses TRBV19 with TRBJ1-4, with TRBD1 as a possible D gene (5 bases). The ends were cut back, 5 bases at V and 8 bases at J, with 12 bases in the middle. This CDR3 comprises 13 residues. The germline V gene has CDR1 LNHDA and CDR2 SQIVND (reference sequence). CDR3 protein: CASSLLTDEKLFF. The CDR3 coding sequence is TGTGCCAGTAGTCTCCTGACAGACGAAAAACTGTTTTTT.

This clone was seen more than once but under ten times. The chain couples TRBV27 to TRBJ2-2; TRBD2 matches 8 bases. The CDR3 has 16 amino acids. After removal of 7 bases from V and 4 bases from J, the junction contained 11 bases not matched to a gene. CDR1 and CDR2 (germline): MNHEY, SMNVEV (reference sequence). CDR3 residues: CASTFLRGGSTGELFF. The DNA of the CDR3 is TGTGCCAGCACCTTTTTGCGCGGGGGGAGCACCGGGGAGCTGTTTTTT.

The genes are TRBV19 and TRBJ2-3, with D tentatively TRBD1 (7 bases). Germline V gene lookup returns CDR1 LNHDA and CDR2 SQIVND (reference sequence). The CDR3 length is 17 residues. V gave up 3 bases and J gave up 0 bases, with 16 bases separating them. In nucleotides, the CDR3 is TGTGCCAGTAGTATGCCCCAGGGGGGAGTGAGCACAGATACGCAGTATTTT. Protein: CASSMPQGGVSTDTQYF.

This chain uses TRBV7-8 with TRBJ2-7, with D perhaps matching TRBD2 (6 bases). The V end lost 2 bases, the J end lost 2 bases, and 16 bases lay between the germline ends. CDR1 and CDR2 from the germline V gene are SGHVS and FQNEAQ. CDR3 length: 16 residues. The CDR3 sequence is CASSLNRASAPYEQYF. The CDR3 DNA sequence: TGTGCCAGCAGCTTAAATCGGGCTAGCGCGCCCTACGAGCAGTACTTC.

The genes are TRBV14 and TRBJ2-7; D could derive from TRBD1 or TRBD2 (5 bases each). The CDR3 has 13 residues. Trimming left V 2 bases short and J 4 bases short, with 9 bases between. From germline, CDR1 is SGHDN and CDR2 FVKESK. Here the CDR3 DNA reads TGTGCCAGCAGCCAACCAGGGAGATACGAGCAGTACTTC. It specifies CASSQPGRYEQYF.

The V gene is TRBV4-3, the J gene TRBJ1-5; D is unclear. The V and J ends lost 1 base and 6 bases respectively, with 7 bases between them. The length of the CDR3 is 13 residues. The germline V gene encodes CDR1 LGHNA and CDR2 YSLEER. The CDR3 sequence is CASSQGVSQPQHF. The CDR3 bases are TGCGCCAGCAGCCAAGGGGTTTCTCAGCCCCAGCATTTT.